This is a list of T cell receptor beta chains from one sample in a study of blood T cell repertoires in COVID-19. Using immunoSEQ multiplex PCR, the repertoire was profiled, and TCRdb retains in-frame clones only, with some absent. Among some 100,000 clones, roughly 92% were seen once, and the ten largest hold 4.5% to 6%. Sequencing used peripheral blood. The receptor source for this set is a man aged 70 or older with acute or convalescent COVID-19. Each CDR3 is given with its conserved first and last residue. D genes are given only for firm matches. Size is stated for part of the rows, as once, few or many counts, or as a class when the clone is expanded.

TRBV13	-	TRBD2	TRBJ2-5	CASSLEGLEEETQYF	TGTGCCAGCAGCTTGGAGGGACTAGAGGAAGAGACCCAGTACTTC
TRBV5-4	-	-	TRBJ1-6	CASSLKQGGSYNSPLHF	TGTGCCAGCAGCCTAAAGCAGGGCGGCTCCTATAATTCACCCCTCCACTTT
TRBV7-2	-	-	TRBJ2-1	CASSLLKIEQFF	TGTGCCAGCAGCTTGCTAAAGATTGAGCAGTTCTTC
TRBV5-1	-	TRBD1	TRBJ2-1	CASTSGQGGNEQFF	TGCGCCAGCACCTCGGGACAGGGGGGTAATGAGCAGTTCTTC
TRBV29-1	-	TRBD2	TRBJ2-2	CSVEGLAGAFTGELFF	TGCAGCGTTGAGGGACTAGCGGGAGCTTTCACCGGGGAGCTGTTTTTT
TRBV9	-	-	TRBJ2-1	CASSVESGPDNEQFF	TGTGCCAGCAGCGTAGAGAGCGGGCCCGACAATGAGCAGTTCTTC
TRBV14	-	-	TRBJ2-1	CASSQDLEQKANEQFF	TGTGCCAGCAGCCAAGATCTCGAACAGAAAGCAAATGAGCAGTTCTTC
TRBV6-5	-	-	TRBJ1-3	CATQFGNTIYF	TGTGCCACCCAGTTTGGAAACACCATATATTTT
TRBV30	-	-	TRBJ1-1	CAWKKQANTEAFF	TGTGCCTGGAAGAAACAGGCGAACACTGAAGCTTTCTTT
TRBV21-1	-	-	TRBJ2-1	CAAGLNEQFF	TGTGCCGCCGGTTTGAATGAGCAGTTCTTC
TRBV5-1	once	TRBD1	TRBJ2-7	CASSPGVGQGPSYEQYF	TGCGCCAGCAGCCCGGGAGTCGGACAGGGGCCGTCCTACGAGCAGTACTTC
TRBV11-2	-	-	TRBJ2-1	CASSSTVLEQFF	TGTGCCAGCAGCTCAACGGTGTTAGAGCAGTTCTTC
TRBV5-1	-	TRBD2	TRBJ2-5	CASSLAGGIAGGQETQYF	TGCGCCAGCAGCTTGGCCGGGGGAATAGCGGGAGGTCAGGAGACCCAGTACTTC
TRBV18	once	-	TRBJ1-2	CASSPLSSSDGYTF	TGTGCCAGCTCACCACTCTCATCGTCGGATGGCTACACCTTC
TRBV5-6	-	-	TRBJ1-5	CASSLGQGGQPQHF	TGTGCCAGCAGCTTGGGGCAGGGTGGTCAGCCCCAGCATTTT
TRBV6-5	-	-	TRBJ2-7	CASSYSSGSSYEQYF	TGTGCCAGCAGTTACTCATCCGGGAGCTCCTACGAGCAGTACTTC
TRBV11-2	-	TRBD2	TRBJ2-5	CASSSTGGGAGVETQYF	TGTGCCAGCAGCTCAACGGGAGGGGGAGCGGGAGTAGAGACCCAGTACTTC
TRBV12-5	-	TRBD2	TRBJ2-1	CASGFSTSGYSYNEQFF	TGTGCTAGTGGTTTTTCGACTAGCGGGTACTCCTACAATGAGCAGTTCTTC
TRBV2	-	TRBD1	TRBJ2-3	CASTDVNRGSGDTQYF	TGTGCCAGCACTGACGTAAACAGGGGGAGTGGGGATACGCAGTATTTT
TRBV7-9	once	-	TRBJ2-7	CASTPGEQAEEQYF	TGTGCCAGCACCCCGGGGGAACAGGCAGAAGAGCAGTACTTC
TRBV5-6	few	TRBD2	TRBJ2-3	CASSLRELAGFRGTDTQYF	TGTGCCAGCAGCTTGAGAGAACTAGCGGGGTTCAGGGGCACAGATACGCAGTATTTT
TRBV7-3	-	-	TRBJ1-3	CASSPQWGPGNTIYF	TGTGCCAGCAGCCCCCAGTGGGGGCCTGGAAACACCATATATTTT
TRBV5-1	-	TRBD1	TRBJ1-4	CASSPGTGGEKLFF	TGCGCCAGCAGCCCCGGGACAGGGGGTGAAAAACTGTTTTTT
TRBV19	once	-	TRBJ1-5	CASLSGGNQPQHF	TGTGCCAGCCTTTCAGGGGGCAATCAGCCCCAGCATTTT
TRBV28	-	TRBD1	TRBJ2-5	CASSSPGQGAKTQYF	TGTGCCAGCAGTTCTCCGGGACAGGGGGCGAAGACCCAGTACTTC
TRBV19	-	-	TRBJ2-2	CASSIAGVTGELFF	TGTGCCAGTAGTATAGCAGGGGTAACCGGGGAGCTGTTTTTT